These T cell receptor beta chains were read from a single sample in a study of technical replicates of blood from a few donors. Some clones are missing from TCRdb's copy, which holds only in-frame ones; the method was immunoSEQ multiplex PCR. The sample has under 95,000 clones, just under 95% seen once. Specimen: T cells isolated from PBMCs. The source of these receptors is a human donor in good health. Both conserved end residues are part of each CDR3. The D gene is left open where the match is weak. Expanded clones are given a class, and other clones once, few, many or no size at all.

clone_size,v_call,cdr3_length,d_call,j_call,cdr3_aa,cdr3_nt
-,TRBV19,13,-,TRBJ1-5,CASSSQGNQPQHF,TGTGCCAGTAGTAGCCAGGGGAATCAGCCCCAGCATTTT
-,TRBV9,13,-,TRBJ1-1,CASSPSLNTEAFF,TGTGCCAGCAGCCCCAGTTTGAACACTGAAGCTTTCTTT
-,TRBV7-3,13,-,TRBJ2-5,CASSLGKGETQYF,TGTGCCAGCAGCTTAGGGAAGGGGGAGACCCAGTACTTC
-,TRBV2,12,TRBD1,TRBJ1-5,CASNDRDQPQHF,TGTGCCAGCAACGACAGGGATCAGCCCCAGCATTTT
-,TRBV6-5,14,-,TRBJ2-5,CASSYGGNLETQYF,TGTGCCAGCAGTTACGGTGGCAACCTAGAGACCCAGTACTTC
few,TRBV10-3,13,-,TRBJ2-7,CAISDTGYYEQYF,TGTGCCATCAGTGATACAGGGTACTACGAGCAGTACTTC
-,TRBV5-4,13,-,TRBJ2-7,CASRSSGSYEQYF,TGTGCCAGCAGAAGTTCCGGTAGCTACGAGCAGTACTTC
-,TRBV11-2,13,-,TRBJ2-7,CASKGLISYEQYF,TGTGCCAGCAAGGGACTGATCTCCTACGAGCAGTACTTC
-,TRBV28,16,TRBD2,TRBJ2-1,CASSLYGTSARNEQFF,TGTGCCAGCAGTTTATATGGGACTAGCGCTCGAAATGAGCAGTTCTTC
-,TRBV27,17,TRBD2,TRBJ2-3,CASSLLTAGVSTDTQYF,TGTGCCAGCAGTTTACTCACAGCGGGAGTGAGCACAGATACGCAGTATTTT
-,TRBV30,13,-,TRBJ1-1,CAWTFGGRTEAFF,TGTGCCTGGACGTTCGGGGGTCGGACTGAAGCTTTCTTT
-,TRBV28,14,-,TRBJ2-7,CASRNSGAGWEQYF,TGTGCCAGCAGAAATAGCGGAGCCGGATGGGAGCAGTACTTC
-,TRBV9,14,TRBD2,TRBJ2-1,CASSGSGGGNEQFF,TGTGCCAGCAGCGGTAGCGGGGGTGGCAATGAGCAGTTCTTC
-,TRBV7-6,15,-,TRBJ2-1,CASSRTLSSYNEQFF,TGTGCCAGCAGTAGGACTCTGAGCTCCTACAATGAGCAGTTCTTC
-,TRBV5-8,18,-,TRBJ2-3,CASSLGQQNLESTDTQYF,TGTGCCAGCAGCTTGGGGCAGCAAAACCTAGAGAGCACAGATACGCAGTATTTT
-,TRBV9,17,-,TRBJ1-1,CASSPTMGSYRASEAFF,TGTGCCAGCAGCCCGACAATGGGCAGCTACAGGGCGTCTGAAGCTTTCTTT
-,TRBV10-3,14,TRBD1,TRBJ2-5,CATAPDRNQETQYF,TGTGCCACGGCCCCGGACAGGAACCAAGAGACCCAGTACTTC
-,TRBV29-1,13,TRBD1,TRBJ2-7,CSVRTGVIYEQYF,TGCAGCGTTCGGACAGGGGTAATATACGAGCAGTACTTC
-,TRBV6-4,14,TRBD2,TRBJ2-1,CASSDPRGGDEQFF,TGTGCCAGCAGTGACCCGCGGGGGGGTGATGAGCAGTTCTTC
-,TRBV18,16,TRBD1,TRBJ2-7,CASSPQEDRGRNEQYF,TGTGCCAGCTCACCCCAGGAGGACAGGGGAAGGAACGAGCAGTACTTC
-,TRBV18,14,-,TRBJ1-3,CASSPWTTGNTIYF,TGTGCCAGCTCACCCTGGACAACTGGAAACACCATATATTTT
-,TRBV30,13,-,TRBJ2-3,CAWSYGDTDTQYF,TGTGCCTGGAGTTACGGGGACACAGATACGCAGTATTTT
-,TRBV5-4,17,-,TRBJ2-7,CASSQLDGGTASYEQYF,TGTGCCAGCAGTCAATTGGATGGGGGGACGGCCTCCTACGAGCAGTACTTC
-,TRBV6-4,15,-,TRBJ1-4,CASSRDTAINEKLFF,TGTGCCAGCAGTCGCGACACTGCTATTAATGAAAAACTGTTTTTT
-,TRBV7-9,13,-,TRBJ1-1,CASSLPGDTEAFF,TGTGCCAGCAGCTTACCAGGGGACACTGAAGCTTTCTTT
-,TRBV5-4,15,-,TRBJ1-4,CASSLSGGVGEKLFF,TGTGCCAGCAGCTTGTCGGGGGGCGTCGGGGAAAAACTGTTTTTT
-,TRBV7-9,13,-,TRBJ1-1,CASSFAATAEAFF,TGTGCCAGCAGCTTTGCTGCTACAGCTGAAGCTTTCTTT